The 18 T cell receptor beta chains reported below all come from one sample, sequenced in a study of T-cell reconstitution after alpha-beta-depleted transplantation in children. Unique molecular identifiers were incorporated when the TCRbeta library was constructed. In TCRdb, the PCR reads were re-called with MiXCR into one record per CDR3 protein. The repertoire holds around 360,000 distinct CDR3 sequences, with 10% as singletons. The material sequenced was PBMCs from the stem cell graft donor, taken from the stem cell graft. The receptors were gathered from a human donor who donated a stem cell graft to a child with acute lymphoblastic leukemia.

Written as DNA, the CDR3 is TGTGCCAGCAGCTCCGTCGAGAATGAGCAGTTCTTC. This sequence encodes CASSSVENEQFF. The rearrangement links TRBV7-9 to TRBJ2-1; D not resolved. Trimming took 4 bases from V and 7 from J, leaving 8 bases between them. The CDR3 spans 12 residues. Germline V gene data show CDR1 as SEHNR and CDR2 as FQNEAQ (reference sequence). Using reference TRBV7-9 and TRBJ2-1 for the parts outside the CDR3, the full variable domain is DTGVSQNPRHKITKRGQNVTFRCDPISEHNRLYWYRQTLGQGPEFLTYFQNEAQLEKSRLLSDRFSAERPKGSFSTLEIQRTEQGDSAMYLCASSSVENEQFFGPGTRLTVL.

This clonotype was observed at least ten times. The chain carries TRBV7-3 and TRBJ2-5, with 9 bases fitting TRBD2. Germline V gene sequence: CDR1 SGHTA, CDR2 FQGTGA. The trim removed 2 bases at V and 1 base at J, leaving 2 bases unmatched. This CDR3 is 15 amino acids long. The CDR3 sequence: CASSLLAGVQETQYF. CDR3 sequence (DNA): TGTGCCAGCAGCTTATTAGCGGGAGTCCAAGAGACCCAGTACTTC.

The table lists this clonotype with many counts. V and J are TRBV7-9 and TRBJ1-6; TRBD1 matches 8 bases. Looked up from germline, CDR1 is SEHNR and CDR2 is FQNEAQ (reference sequence). Trimming cost V 2 bases and J 10 bases; bases outside gene matches: 7. The CDR3 is 15 residues long. The CDR3 reads CASSLSFGQGSPLHF. For the CDR3, the DNA is TGTGCCAGCAGCTTAAGCTTTGGACAGGGCTCACCCCTCCACTTT.

This clonotype was counted a few times. J is TRBJ1-1 and V is TRBV18; D gene unclear. Germline assignment: CDR1 KGHSH and CDR2 LQKENI. V was pared by 0 bases and J by 6 bases, with 11 bases between. The CDR3 loop spans 14 amino acids. The CDR3 nucleotides read TGTGCCAGCTCACCACCCAACCTGGACGCTGAAGCTTTCTTT. Translating gives CASSPPNLDAEAFF.

The chain employs TRBV20-1 and TRBJ1-2, with 7 nucleotides matching TRBD1. V lost 6 bases to trimming and J lost 7 bases; unmatched junction nucleotides: 17. The CDR3 runs 15 residues. Germline CDR1 reads DFQATT; CDR2 reads SNEGSKA (reference sequence). The CDR3 sequence: CSAHAIARGVVGYTF. CDR3 sequence (DNA): TGCAGTGCCCACGCGATTGCCAGGGGGGTTGTTGGCTACACCTTC.

This chain links TRBV12-3 or TRBV12-4 with TRBJ2-1; D is uncertain. This CDR3 has 15 amino acids. V lost 2 bases and J 7 bases, leaving 15 bases between the germline ends. The chain's CDR3 is CASSLSDVRINEQFF. CDR3 sequence (DNA): TGTGCCAGCAGTTTATCGGATGTGAGGATAAATGAGCAGTTCTTC.

The chain has TRBV28 and TRBJ2-5; D gene unclear. Germline loops: CDR1 MDHEN, CDR2 SYDVKM. The CDR3 covers 14 residues. V was clipped by 4 bases and J by 5 bases, with 14 bases between them. The CDR3 DNA is TGTGCCAGCAGTTCTACTACATTTTCGGAGACCCAGTACTTC. It specifies CASSSTTFSETQYF.

CDR3 region: CASSSTGTSGINTDTQYF. In DNA, the CDR3 is TGTGCCAGCAGCTCTACCGGGACTAGCGGAATCAACACAGATACGCAGTATTTT. The chain couples TRBV7-3 to TRBJ2-3; 11 nucleotides align to TRBD2. Germline loops: CDR1 SGHTA, CDR2 FQGTGA. With 4 bases clipped from V and 2 bases from J, the junction kept 11 bases outside the gene matches. The CDR3 loop spans 18 amino acids.

The V and J genes are TRBV12-3 or TRBV12-4 and TRBJ2-1, with D possibly matching TRBD2 (6 bases). There are 16 residues in the CDR3. Trimming stripped 6 bases from V and 7 bases from J, with 22 bases between. The CDR3 coding sequence is TGTGCCAGCAGAAAAAGACTAACGGGAGTAGGGAATGAGCAGTTCTTC. Translating gives CASRKRLTGVGNEQFF.

The rearrangement uses TRBV7-9 and TRBJ2-1; perhaps TRBD2 as D (5 bases). V dropped 2 bases and J dropped 5 bases, with 19 bases sitting between them. The CDR3 covers 17 residues. Germline V CDR1 and CDR2: SEHNR, FQNEAQ (reference sequence). CDR3 sequence: CASSLSDLVDLNNEQFF. The DNA of the CDR3 is TGTGCCAGCAGCTTATCCGACCTAGTGGACTTAAACAATGAGCAGTTCTTC.

This clonotype was seen more than once but under ten times. V and J are TRBV7-3 and TRBJ2-7, with 8 nucleotides matching TRBD2. V was pared by 5 bases and J by 2 bases, with 8 bases of the junction left unmatched. CDR1 and CDR2 from the germline V gene are SGHTA and FQGTGA. The CDR3 covers 15 residues. The CDR3 region is CASSPGGEPPYEQYF. The CDR3 nucleotides are TGTGCCAGCAGCCCGGGGGGGGAGCCCCCCTACGAGCAGTACTTC.

This clonotype was picked up a small number of times. The chain joins TRBV4-3 to TRBJ1-5, with D unclear. Trimming stripped 0 bases from V and 9 bases from J, with 9 bases between. The CDR3 spans 13 residues. The germline V gene has CDR1 LGHNA and CDR2 YSLEER. The CDR3 sequence: CASSQEEEGPQHF. The CDR3, as DNA: TGCGCCAGCAGCCAAGAGGAGGAAGGGCCCCAGCATTTT.

The genes are TRBV7-8 and TRBJ2-1; D is ambiguous. The CDR3 consists of 14 residues. Between the trimmed V and J ends, which lost 2 bases and 3 bases, there was a span of 8 bases. CDR1 SGHVS and CDR2 FQNEAQ come from the germline V gene. The CDR3 region is CASSLRRIYNEQFF. CDR3 DNA: TGTGCCAGCAGCTTAAGACGGATCTACAATGAGCAGTTCTTC.

This clonotype was counted a few times. This sequence joins TRBV29-1 and TRBJ2-7; 10 bases align to TRBD1. CDR3 length: 15 residues. Germline lookup yields CDR1 SQVTM and CDR2 ANQGSEA. With 1 base clipped from V and 3 bases from J, the junction kept 6 bases outside the gene matches. CDR3 sequence: CSVEAGTGDFYEQYF. For the CDR3, the DNA is TGCAGCGTTGAAGCCGGGACAGGGGATTTCTACGAGCAGTACTTC.

A few counts support this clonotype. This sequence joins TRBV12-3 or TRBV12-4 and TRBJ2-1, with a tentative D call TRBD2 (6 bases). The CDR3 is made up of 15 amino acids. The germline V and J ends were trimmed by 0 bases and 10 bases, with 16 bases remaining between them. The CDR3 loop reads CASSLAGVGSGEQFF. The CDR3, as DNA: TGTGCCAGCAGTTTAGCGGGAGTTGGCAGCGGGGAGCAGTTCTTC.

There are a few counts of this clonotype. The chain combines TRBV7-8 with TRBJ1-2; 9 bases are a match to TRBD1. Germline V gene lookup returns CDR1 SGHVS and CDR2 FQNEAQ. With V trimmed by 5 bases and J by 5 bases, 9 bases remained unmatched. This CDR3 has 15 residues. CDR3 amino acids: CASSVPGQGMYGYTF. In DNA, the CDR3 is TGTGCCAGCAGCGTTCCGGGACAGGGAATGTATGGCTACACCTTC.

The CDR3 sequence is CASRPGLGGPLHF. CDR3 sequence (DNA): TGTGCCAGCAGGCCGGGACTGGGGGGACCCCTCCACTTT. The rearrangement uses TRBV12-3 or TRBV12-4 and TRBJ1-6; a weak D match, TRBD1 (5 bases). The CDR3 runs 13 residues. V was cut by 6 bases and J by 12 bases, with 15 bases left in between.

Here the CDR3 reads CASSGTGGADTQYF. CDR3 coding DNA: TGTGCCAGCAGCGGGACAGGGGGGGCAGATACGCAGTATTTT. The chain is built from TRBV7-2 and TRBJ2-3, with 11 bases lining up with TRBD1. The CDR3 is made up of 14 amino acids. CDR1 is SGHTA, CDR2 FQGNSA, per germline. With 5 bases clipped from V and 4 bases from J, the junction kept 2 bases outside the gene matches.